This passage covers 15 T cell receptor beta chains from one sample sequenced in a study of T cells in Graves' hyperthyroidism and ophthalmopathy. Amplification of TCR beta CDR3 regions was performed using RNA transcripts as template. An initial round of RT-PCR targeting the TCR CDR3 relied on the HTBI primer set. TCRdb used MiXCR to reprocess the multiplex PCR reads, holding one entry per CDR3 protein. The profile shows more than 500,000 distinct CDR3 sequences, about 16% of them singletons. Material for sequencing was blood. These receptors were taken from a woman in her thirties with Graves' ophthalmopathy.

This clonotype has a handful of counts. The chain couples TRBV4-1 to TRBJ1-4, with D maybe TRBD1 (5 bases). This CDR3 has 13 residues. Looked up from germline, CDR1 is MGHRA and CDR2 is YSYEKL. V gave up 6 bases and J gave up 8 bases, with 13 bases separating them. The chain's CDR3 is CASRSWGGEKLFF. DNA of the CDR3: TGCGCCAGCAGGTCTTGGGGGGGGGAAAAACTGTTTTTT.

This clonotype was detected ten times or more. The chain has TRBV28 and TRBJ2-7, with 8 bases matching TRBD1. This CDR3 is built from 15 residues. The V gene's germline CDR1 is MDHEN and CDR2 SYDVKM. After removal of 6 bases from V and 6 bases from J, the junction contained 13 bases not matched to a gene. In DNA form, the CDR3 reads TGTGCCAGCAGGACTTTGGGGCAGGGGGCCGGCGAGCAGTACTTC. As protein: CASRTLGQGAGEQYF.

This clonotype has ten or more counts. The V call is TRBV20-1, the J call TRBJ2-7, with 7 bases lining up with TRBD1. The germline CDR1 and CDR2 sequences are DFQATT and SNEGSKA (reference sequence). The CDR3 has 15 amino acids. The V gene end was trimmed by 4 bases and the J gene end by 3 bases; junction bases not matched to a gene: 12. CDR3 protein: CSATTGTESLYEQYF. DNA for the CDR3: TGCAGTGCTACAACCGGGACAGAGTCTCTCTACGAGCAGTACTTC.

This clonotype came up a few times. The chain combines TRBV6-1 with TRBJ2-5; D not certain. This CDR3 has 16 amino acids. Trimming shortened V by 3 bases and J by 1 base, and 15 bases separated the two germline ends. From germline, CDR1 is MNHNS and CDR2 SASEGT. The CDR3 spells CASSEDFGLIQETQYF. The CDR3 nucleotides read TGTGCCAGCAGTGAGGATTTTGGTTTAATCCAAGAGACCCAGTACTTC.

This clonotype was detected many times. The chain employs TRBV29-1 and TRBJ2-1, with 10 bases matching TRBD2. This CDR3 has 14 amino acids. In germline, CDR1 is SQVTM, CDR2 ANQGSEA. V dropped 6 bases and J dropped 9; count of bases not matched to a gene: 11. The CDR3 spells CSVRASGSGGEQFF. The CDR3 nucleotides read TGCAGCGTGCGGGCTAGCGGGAGTGGGGGTGAGCAGTTCTTC.

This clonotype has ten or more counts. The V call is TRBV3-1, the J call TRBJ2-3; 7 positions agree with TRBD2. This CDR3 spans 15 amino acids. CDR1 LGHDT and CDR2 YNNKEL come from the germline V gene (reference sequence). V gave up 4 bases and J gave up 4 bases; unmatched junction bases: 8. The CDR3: CASSPGSGWADTQYF. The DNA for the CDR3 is TGTGCCAGCAGCCCTGGTAGCGGGTGGGCAGATACGCAGTATTTT.

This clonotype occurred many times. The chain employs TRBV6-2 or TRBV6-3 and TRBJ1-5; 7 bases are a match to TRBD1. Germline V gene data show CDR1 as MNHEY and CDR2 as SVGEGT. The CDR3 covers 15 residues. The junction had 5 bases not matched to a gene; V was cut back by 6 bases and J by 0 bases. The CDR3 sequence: CASSLTGNSNQPQHF. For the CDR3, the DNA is TGTGCCAGCAGCCTGACAGGGAATAGCAATCAGCCCCAGCATTTT.

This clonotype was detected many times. This CDR3 is CASSLEAAPNTEAFF. The CDR3 DNA reads as TGCGCCAGCAGCTTGGAGGCGGCCCCGAACACTGAAGCTTTCTTT. This chain uses TRBV5-1 with TRBJ1-1; D uncertain. Trimming shortened V by 0 bases and J by 1 base, and 10 bases separated the two germline ends. CDR1 is SGHRS and CDR2 is YFSETQ in the germline V gene. This CDR3 region has 15 residues.

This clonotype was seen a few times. The CDR3 is CASTRGGLSSGNTIYF. The CDR3 bases are TGTGCCAGCACCCGGGGGGGCCTAAGCTCTGGAAACACCATATATTTT. The chain employs TRBV6-1 and TRBJ1-3; D possibly corresponds to TRBD1 (6 bases). The germline V gene has CDR1 MNHNS and CDR2 SASEGT. V gave up 7 bases and J gave up 0 bases, with 16 bases separating them. The CDR3 extends over 16 amino acids.

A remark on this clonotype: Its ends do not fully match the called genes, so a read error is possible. DNA of the CDR3: TGTGTCTGGAGTGTATTACCCCCCGGACTAGGGGACGAGCAGTACTTC. Translation gives CVWSVLPPGLGDEQYF. This chain connects TRBV30 to TRBJ2-7; 7 bases match TRBD2. Germline assignment: CDR1 GTSNPN and CDR2 SVGIG (reference sequence). CDR3 length: 16 residues.

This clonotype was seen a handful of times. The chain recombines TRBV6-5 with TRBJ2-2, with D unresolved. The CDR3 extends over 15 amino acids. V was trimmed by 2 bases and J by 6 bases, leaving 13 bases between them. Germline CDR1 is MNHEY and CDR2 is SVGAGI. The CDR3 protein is CASSYAIGMAGELFF. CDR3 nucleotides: TGTGCCAGCAGTTACGCCATTGGTATGGCCGGGGAGCTGTTTTTT.

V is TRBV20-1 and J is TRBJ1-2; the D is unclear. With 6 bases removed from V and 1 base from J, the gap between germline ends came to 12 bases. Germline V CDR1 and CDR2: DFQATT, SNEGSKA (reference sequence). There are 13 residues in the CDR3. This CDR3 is CSAQSGNNYGYTF. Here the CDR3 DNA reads TGCAGTGCACAGTCTGGGAATAACTATGGCTACACCTTC.

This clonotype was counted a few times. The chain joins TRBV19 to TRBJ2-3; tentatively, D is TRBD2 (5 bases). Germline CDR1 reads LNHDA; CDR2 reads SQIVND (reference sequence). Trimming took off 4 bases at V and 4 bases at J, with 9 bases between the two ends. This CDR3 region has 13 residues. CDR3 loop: CASSSSSPDTQYF. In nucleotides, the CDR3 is TGTGCCAGTAGTAGCTCTAGCCCAGATACGCAGTATTTT.

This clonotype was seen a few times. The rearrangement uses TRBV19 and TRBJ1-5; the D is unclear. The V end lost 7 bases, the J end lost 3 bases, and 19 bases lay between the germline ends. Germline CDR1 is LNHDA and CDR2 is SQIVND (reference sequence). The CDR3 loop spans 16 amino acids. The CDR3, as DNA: TGTGCCAGTACCAATATAGTTCGGCCCGTCAATCAGCCCCAGCATTTT. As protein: CASTNIVRPVNQPQHF.

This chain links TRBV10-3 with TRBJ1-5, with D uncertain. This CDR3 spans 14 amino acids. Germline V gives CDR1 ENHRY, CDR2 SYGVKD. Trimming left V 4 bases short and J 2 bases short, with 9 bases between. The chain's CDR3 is CAISADRGNQPQHF. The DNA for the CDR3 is TGTGCCATCAGTGCAGATAGGGGCAATCAGCCCCAGCATTTT.